This T cell receptor beta chain was sequenced for a study of long-term antiretroviral therapy in people with HIV. Notes on the study in general: ART-treated samples gained diversity yet remained below transplant donor controls. Pre-ART-expanded clones dominated the repertoire at all time points. The study collected blood between the mid-2000s and the late 2010s, possibly under older ART regimens.

The assay, immunoSEQ v3.0, was run at survey level. The repertoire was sequenced with immunoSEQ multiplex PCR; TCRdb's copy has only in-frame clones and lacks some. The sample yields 25,000 to 30,000 clones, around four fifths seen once. Comment on this clone: Its antigen is currently unknown.

The germline V gene has CDR1 SGHTA and CDR2 FQGNSA. V lost 5 bases and J 10 bases, leaving 15 bases between the germline ends. This CDR3 has 13 amino acids. The sequencing here drew on unsorted PBMCs, taken 0.8 years before starting antiretroviral therapy. This clonotype was sampled from a man aged 18-30 years with HIV. The chain carries TRBV7-2 and TRBJ2-1, with D possibly being TRBD2 (6 bases). This CDR3 is CASSPSRDWEQFF. The CDR3 bases are TGTGCCAGCAGCCCGTCCCGGGACTGGGAGCAGTTCTTC.